This T cell receptor (beta chain) was profiled in a study of CD8 T cells in ankylosing spondylitis. Each CDR3 protein gets one entry after TCRdb re-called the 5' RACE reads with MiXCR. The profile covers about 140,000 distinct CDR3 sequences, with roughly 8.8% appearing a single time and 6% to 8% taken by the ten largest. Study results and caveats: Ankylosing spondylitis blood seemed to carry a telltale TCR beta motif made of under ten highly homologous variants. The clones that were linked to disease were reported to be significantly enriched in matched synovial fluid samples from ankylosing spondylitis patients. CD8+ cells made up the disease-linked clones, which were relatively rare in peripheral blood.

Trimming left V 2 bases short and J 0 bases short, with 5 bases between. This CDR3 is 14 amino acids long. Per germline, CDR1 SGHRS and CDR2 YFSETQ. This clonotype was detected many times. Its target is not known. The J gene is TRBJ2-2, the V gene TRBV5-1, with no clear D. Input material: synovial fluid, either unsorted or a sorted T cell fraction (not recorded which). The receptor comes from a male donor with ankylosing spondylitis. As DNA, the CDR3 is TGCGCCAGCAGCTTTGAAACGAACACCGGGGAGCTGTTTTTT. Translating gives CASSFETNTGELFF. Drawing the rest from reference TRBV5-1 and TRBJ2-2, the complete variable domain is KAGVTQTPRYLIKTRGQQVTLSCSPISGHRSVSWYQQTPGQGLQFLFEYFSETQRNKGNFPGRFSGRQFSNSRSEMNVSTLELGDSALYLCASSFETNTGELFFGEGSRLTVL.